The source of this T cell receptor beta chain is a study of T cell responses to AZD1222 COVID-19 vaccine. As for the study in general: The study pooled second doses at about 4 or about 12 weeks.

On this clone: Its cognate antigen is unknown.

Broader study findings: White British donors predominated, females outnumbered males, and clonal diversity was possibly underestimated. At baseline, seropositivity was found in only six or seven AZD1222 recipients. Only after the peak T cell response were repertoires sampled.

Some clones are missing from TCRdb's copy, which holds only in-frame ones; the method was immunoSEQ multiplex PCR. The table includes around 130,000 clones, over 90% detected once. The CDR3 contains 13 residues. With V trimmed by 8 bases and J by 3 bases, 4 bases remained unmatched. The germline V gene encodes CDR1 SGHNT and CDR2 YENEEA. The receptor was derived from an adult in good health. This chain joins TRBV11-3 and TRBJ1-1; 9 bases are a match to TRBD1. Sequenced material: peripheral blood, taken on day 0 of AZD1222 vaccination. The CDR3 DNA reads as TGTGCCAGCCGCCGGACAGGGGACACTGAAGCTTTCTTT. Its protein is CASRRTGDTEAFF.